This T cell receptor (beta chain) stems from a study of T cells in Graves' hyperthyroidism and ophthalmopathy. Amplified regions were TCR beta CDR3 sequences from RNA transcripts. First-round RT-PCR of the TCR CDR3 relied on the HTBI primer set. TCRdb reprocessed the multiplex PCR reads with MiXCR, giving one entry per CDR3 protein. The sample includes roughly 200,000 distinct CDR3 sequences, roughly 18% of them seen just once. Sequencing was carried out using blood. This receptor was identified in a man aged 40-49 years with Graves' hyperthyroidism.

The CDR3, as DNA: TGTGCCAGCAGTGATGCGGGCTACGAGCAGTACTTC. Amino acid sequence: CASSDAGYEQYF. J is TRBJ2-7 and V is TRBV2, with TRBD2 as a possible D gene (5 bases). CDR3 size: 12 residues. Trimming removed 3 bases from V and 3 bases from J, with 6 bases in between. Germline V CDR1 and CDR2: SNHLY, FYNNEI.